The rows below give T cell receptor beta chains drawn from one sample of a study of cytomegalovirus exposure and HLA in healthy donors. The protocol was immunoSEQ multiplex PCR, while the TCRdb copy is restricted to in-frame clones and leaves out a portion. The sample has approximately 290,000 clones; under 90% are singletons. Sequenced input: PBMCs. Source of these receptors: a girl between 2 and 10 years old in good health and CMV-seronegative. Both conserved end residues are part of each CDR3. A D gene is named only where the DNA matches it firmly. A row's size may be missing; if present it is once, few, many or a size class.

-	TRBD1	TRBV5-1	TRBJ1-4	TGCGCCAGCAGCGACAGGGATCGAAAACTGTTTTTT	CASSDRDRKLFF
few	TRBD2	TRBV4-1	TRBJ2-1	TGCGCCAGCAGCCGAAGGTGGACTAGCGGGTGGTCCTCCTACAATGAGCAGTTCTTC	CASSRRWTSGWSSYNEQFF
-	TRBD1	TRBV27	TRBJ2-2	TGTGCCAGCAGTCGGACAGGGTGGGGCACCGGGGAGCTGTTTTTT	CASSRTGWGTGELFF
once	TRBD2	TRBV30	TRBJ2-1	TGTGCCTGGGCCACTAGCGGACAGTACAATGAGCAGTTCTTC	CAWATSGQYNEQFF
-	TRBD2	TRBV10-2	TRBJ2-7	TGCGCCAGTCACGAGCGGGAGCGGTACGAGCAGTACTTC	CASHERERYEQYF
-	TRBD1	TRBV9	TRBJ2-2	TGTGCCAGCAGCGAGACAGGGAAAAACACCGGGGAGCTGTTTTTT	CASSETGKNTGELFF
-	TRBD2	TRBV2	TRBJ2-3	TGTGCCAGCTCCGGGACTAGCGGCACAGATACGCAGTATTTT	CASSGTSGTDTQYF
-	TRBD2	TRBV19	TRBJ2-3	TGTGCCAGTACCGCCGGGACTAGCGGTAAGGATACGCAGTATTTT	CASTAGTSGKDTQYF
once	-	TRBV7-3	TRBJ1-1	TGTGCCAGCAGCCCCCGTATCGGCACTGAAGCTTTCTTT	CASSPRIGTEAFF
-	-	TRBV4-1	TRBJ2-1	TGCGCCAGCAGCCAAGTACAGGGAAGGAACGACAATGAGCAGTTCTTC	CASSQVQGRNDNEQFF
-	-	TRBV6-5	TRBJ1-3	TGTGCCAGCAGTTTCGTGAGCTCTGGAAACACCATATATTTT	CASSFVSSGNTIYF
-	-	TRBV30	TRBJ2-2	TGTGCCTGGAGTACGGCAGGGTTTTCCGGGGAGCTGTTTTTT	CAWSTAGFSGELFF
-	-	TRBV7-9	TRBJ1-5	TGTGCCAGCAGCTTGGGACATTATAGCAATCAGCCCCAGCATTTT	CASSLGHYSNQPQHF
few	TRBD1	TRBV15	TRBJ1-1	TGTGCCACCAGCTCGATTGATACAGGGGGCCGGACTGAAGCTTTCTTT	CATSSIDTGGRTEAFF
-	-	TRBV19	TRBJ2-1	TGTGCCAGTAGTCCCCTACCATCCTACAATGAGCAGTTCTTC	CASSPLPSYNEQFF
-	-	TRBV19	TRBJ1-1	TGTGCCAGTAGTAGGGCTGGGGAGGGGAACACTGAAGCTTTCTTT	CASSRAGEGNTEAFF
-	-	TRBV5-4	TRBJ2-5	TGTGCCAGCAGCTTAGACCGCATGAGGGAGACCCAGTACTTC	CASSLDRMRETQYF
-	-	TRBV7-9	TRBJ2-6	TGTGCCAGCAGGGAGGGACGGGACTCTGGGGCCAACGTCCTGACTTTC	CASREGRDSGANVLTF
-	TRBD1	TRBV7-8	TRBJ2-1	TGTGCCAGCAGCTTTTCCGGACAGGGGAGGGTCATGCCTAACAATGAGCAGTTCTTC	CASSFSGQGRVMPNNEQFF
-	-	TRBV29-1	TRBJ2-1	TGCAGCGTTTCCGGGACAATCAACAATGAGCAGTTCTTC	CSVSGTINNEQFF
-	-	TRBV19	TRBJ2-3	TGTGCCAGTAGTTTGGGGGCAGGAATCACAGATACGCAGTATTTT	CASSLGAGITDTQYF
-	TRBD1	TRBV28	TRBJ1-6	TGTGCCAGCAGTTTAGGGGGGACAGGCTCCTATAATTCACCCCTCCACTTT	CASSLGGTGSYNSPLHF
-	TRBD2	TRBV10-1	TRBJ2-7	TGCGCCAGCAGTGACGTGACTAGCGGAGGTTACGAGCAGTACTTC	CASSDVTSGGYEQYF
-	-	TRBV13	TRBJ1-4	TGTGCCAGCAGCTTAGGAGCGGGGGCGATGAAAGAAAAACTGTTTTTT	CASSLGAGAMKEKLFF
once	-	TRBV27	TRBJ1-2	TGTGCCAGCAGTTTTCGGAGAACGGCTGGCTACACCTTC	CASSFRRTAGYTF
-	TRBD1	TRBV2	TRBJ2-1	TGTGCCAGGGAAGACAGGGGCGGACGGAATGAGCAGTTCTTC	CAREDRGGRNEQFF
-	TRBD2	TRBV7-9	TRBJ2-2	TGTGCCAGCAGCCAAGGACTAGCAGGGGAGCTGTTTTTT	CASSQGLAGELFF
-	-	TRBV4-1	TRBJ1-4	TGCGCCAGCAGCCAAGTTGTGCGAGAAAAACTGTTTTTT	CASSQVVREKLFF
-	TRBD1	TRBV7-9	TRBJ1-5	TGTGCCAGCAGCTTCTCCCCCGGACTCGGACAGGTCCTAAATCAGCCCCAGCATTTT	CASSFSPGLGQVLNQPQHF
once	TRBD1	TRBV7-6	TRBJ1-2	TGTGCCAGCAGCCCCCGGGACAGGGGGGGCTATGGCTACACCTTC	CASSPRDRGGYGYTF
-	TRBD2	TRBV7-2	TRBJ2-7	TGTGCCAGCAGGTCGCAGAATAGCGGGACCTACGAGCAGTACTTC	CASRSQNSGTYEQYF
-	-	TRBV4-2	TRBJ2-1	TGTGCCAGCAGCCAAGATGAGTTAAATGAGCAGTTCTTC	CASSQDELNEQFF
once	TRBD2	TRBV27	TRBJ2-3	TGTGCCAGCAGACTCGCGAGCGGGGGGGCCGGTGATACGCAGTATTTT	CASRLASGGAGDTQYF
-	-	TRBV21-1	TRBJ2-6	TGTGCCAGCAGCAGGGCCTCTGGGGCCAACGTCCTGACTTTC	CASSRASGANVLTF
few	-	TRBV28	TRBJ2-5	TGTGCCAGCAGTTCCCACCTCCTGGAGACTCGGGAGACCCAGTACTTC	CASSSHLLETRETQYF
few	TRBD1	TRBV27	TRBJ1-1	TGTGCCAGCAGTTTGACAGGGAGAACTGAAGCTTTCTTT	CASSLTGRTEAFF
-	TRBD1	TRBV28	TRBJ1-2	TGTGCCAGCAGTTTACCCAGTGACAGGGACGGCTACACCTTC	CASSLPSDRDGYTF
-	TRBD2	TRBV4-2	TRBJ2-2	TGTGCCAGCAGCCAAGAACTAGCGGGAGAGGCCGGGGAGCTGTTTTTT	CASSQELAGEAGELFF
-	-	TRBV9	TRBJ2-3	TGTGCCAGCAGCGAGAGGTACGGTACTAGCACAGATACGCAGTATTTT	CASSERYGTSTDTQYF
few	-	TRBV7-9	TRBJ1-1	TGTGCCAGCAGCTTAGGCGGGCTGAACACTGAAGCTTTCTTT	CASSLGGLNTEAFF
few	TRBD2	TRBV13	TRBJ2-3	TGTGCCAGCAGCCCGGAGGGACTAGCGGGAGATACGCAGTATTTT	CASSPEGLAGDTQYF
few	TRBD2	TRBV2	TRBJ2-1	TGTGCCAGCAGAAAAGAACTAGCGGGAGAGCAGTTCTTC	CASRKELAGEQFF
-	-	TRBV7-9	TRBJ1-1	TGTGCCAGCAGCTTCGAAGACAGTCCCCGGAACACTGAAGCTTTCTTT	CASSFEDSPRNTEAFF